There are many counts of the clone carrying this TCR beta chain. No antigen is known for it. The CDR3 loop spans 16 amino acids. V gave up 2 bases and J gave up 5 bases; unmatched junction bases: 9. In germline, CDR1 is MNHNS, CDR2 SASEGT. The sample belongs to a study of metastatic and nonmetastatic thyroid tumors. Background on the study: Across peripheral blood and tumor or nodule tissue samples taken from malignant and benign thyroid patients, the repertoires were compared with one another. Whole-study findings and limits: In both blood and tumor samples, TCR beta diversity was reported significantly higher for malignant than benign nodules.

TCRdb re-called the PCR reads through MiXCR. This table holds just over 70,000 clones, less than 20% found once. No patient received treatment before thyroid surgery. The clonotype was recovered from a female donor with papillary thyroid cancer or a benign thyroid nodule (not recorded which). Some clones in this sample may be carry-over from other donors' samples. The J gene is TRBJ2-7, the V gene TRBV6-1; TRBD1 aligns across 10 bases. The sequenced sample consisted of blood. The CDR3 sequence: CASSELGGQGTDEQYF. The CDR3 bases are TGTGCCAGCAGTGAACTCGGGGGACAGGGGACGGACGAGCAGTACTTC.